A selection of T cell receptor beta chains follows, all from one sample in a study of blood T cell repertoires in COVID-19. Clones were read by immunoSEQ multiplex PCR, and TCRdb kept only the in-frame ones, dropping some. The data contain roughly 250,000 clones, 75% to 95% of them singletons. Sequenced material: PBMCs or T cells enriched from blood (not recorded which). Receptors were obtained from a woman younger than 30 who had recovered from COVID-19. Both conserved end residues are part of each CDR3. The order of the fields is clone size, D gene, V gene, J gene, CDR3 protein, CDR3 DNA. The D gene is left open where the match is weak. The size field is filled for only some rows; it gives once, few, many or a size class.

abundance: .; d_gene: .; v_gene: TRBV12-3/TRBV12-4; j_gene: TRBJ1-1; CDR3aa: CASSHQVTEAFF; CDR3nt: TGTGCCAGCAGTCATCAGGTCACTGAAGCTTTCTTT
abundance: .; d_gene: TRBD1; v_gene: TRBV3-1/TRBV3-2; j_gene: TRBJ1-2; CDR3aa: CASSQGGQGGYTF; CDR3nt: TGTGCCAGCAGCCAAGGGGGACAGGGAGGCTACACCTTC
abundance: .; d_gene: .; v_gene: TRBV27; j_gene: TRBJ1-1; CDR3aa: CASSPRGLGTEAFF; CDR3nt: TGTGCCAGCAGTCCCCGAGGGCTCGGCACTGAAGCTTTCTTT
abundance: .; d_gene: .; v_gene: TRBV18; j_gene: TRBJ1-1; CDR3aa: CASSADRNTEAFF; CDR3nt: TGTGCCAGCTCGGCCGACAGGAACACTGAAGCTTTCTTT
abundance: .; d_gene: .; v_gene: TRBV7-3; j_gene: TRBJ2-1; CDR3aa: CASSAAGLTHEQFF; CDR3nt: TGTGCCAGCAGCGCCGCGGGACTCACCCATGAGCAGTTCTTC
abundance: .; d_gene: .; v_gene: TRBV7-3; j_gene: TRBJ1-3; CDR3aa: CASSPTFRVIGNTIYF; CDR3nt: TGTGCCAGCAGCCCTACTTTCAGGGTTATCGGAAACACCATATATTTT
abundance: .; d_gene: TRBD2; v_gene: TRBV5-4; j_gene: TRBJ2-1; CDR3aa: CASKTSGASRYNEQFF; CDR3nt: TGTGCCAGCAAAACTAGCGGGGCCTCACGTTACAATGAGCAGTTCTTC
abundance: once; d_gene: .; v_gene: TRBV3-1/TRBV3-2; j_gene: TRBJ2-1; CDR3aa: CASSQGLFGQRNSGNEQFF; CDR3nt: TGTGCCAGCAGCCAAGGGCTGTTCGGACAACGAAACTCCGGCAATGAGCAGTTCTTC
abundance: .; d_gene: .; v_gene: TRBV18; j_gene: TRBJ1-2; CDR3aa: CASSPVSLPDGYTF; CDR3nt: TGTGCCAGCTCACCCGTTTCCCTCCCCGATGGCTACACCTTC
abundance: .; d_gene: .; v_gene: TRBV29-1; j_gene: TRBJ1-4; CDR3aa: CSVADGGRLEKLFF; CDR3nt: TGCAGCGTTGCCGACGGGGGGCGGCTCGAAAAACTGTTTTTT
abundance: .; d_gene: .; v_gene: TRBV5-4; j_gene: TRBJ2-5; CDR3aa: CASSARGGTQYF; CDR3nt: TGTGCCAGCAGCGCACGAGGTGGGACCCAGTACTTC
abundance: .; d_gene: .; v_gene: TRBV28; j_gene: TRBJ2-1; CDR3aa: CASSPTPPGEGHNEQFF; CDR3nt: TGTGCCAGCAGTCCGACCCCCCCAGGGGAGGGCCACAATGAGCAGTTCTTC
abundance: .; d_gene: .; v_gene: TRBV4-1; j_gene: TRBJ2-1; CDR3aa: CASSQVDLLVYNEQFF; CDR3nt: TGCGCCAGCAGCCAAGTGGACTTACTGGTATACAATGAGCAGTTCTTC
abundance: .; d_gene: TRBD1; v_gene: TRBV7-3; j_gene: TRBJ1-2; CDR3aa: CASSLTGQGGYGYTF; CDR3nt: TGTGCCAGCAGCTTAACCGGGCAGGGGGGCTATGGCTACACCTTC
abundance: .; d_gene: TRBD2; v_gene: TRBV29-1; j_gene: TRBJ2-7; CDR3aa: CSVELASGSSYEQYF; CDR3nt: TGCAGCGTTGAACTGGCTAGCGGGAGCTCCTACGAGCAGTACTTC
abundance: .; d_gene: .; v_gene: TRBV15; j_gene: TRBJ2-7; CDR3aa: CATSRDEGYEQYF; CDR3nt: TGTGCCACCAGCAGAGATGAGGGCTACGAGCAGTACTTC
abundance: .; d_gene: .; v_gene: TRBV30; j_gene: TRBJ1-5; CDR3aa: CAWTRAQPQHF; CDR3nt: TGTGCCTGGACTAGAGCTCAGCCCCAGCATTTT
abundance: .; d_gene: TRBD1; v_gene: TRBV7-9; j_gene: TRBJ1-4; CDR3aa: CASSPGTGEKLFF; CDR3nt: TGTGCCAGCAGCCCTGGGACAGGCGAAAAACTGTTTTTT
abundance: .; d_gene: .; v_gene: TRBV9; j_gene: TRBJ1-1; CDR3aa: CASSVGQMDTEAFF; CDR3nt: TGTGCCAGCAGCGTAGGCCAGATGGACACTGAAGCTTTCTTT
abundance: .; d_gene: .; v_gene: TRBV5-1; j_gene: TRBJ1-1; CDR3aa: CASSLIGVEAFF; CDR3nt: TGCGCCAGCAGCTTGATCGGAGTTGAAGCTTTCTTT
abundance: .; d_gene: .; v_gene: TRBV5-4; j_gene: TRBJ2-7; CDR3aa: CASSPAGFYEQYF; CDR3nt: TGTGCCAGCAGCCCGGCAGGATTCTACGAGCAGTACTTC
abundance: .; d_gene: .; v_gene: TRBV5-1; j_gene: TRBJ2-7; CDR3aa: CASSLGGNYEQYF; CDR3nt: TGCGCCAGCAGCTTGGGAGGCAACTACGAGCAGTACTTC
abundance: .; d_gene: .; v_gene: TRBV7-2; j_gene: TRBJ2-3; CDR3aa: CANERIGGPDTQYF; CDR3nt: TGTGCCAACGAGCGGATCGGTGGGCCAGATACGCAGTATTTT
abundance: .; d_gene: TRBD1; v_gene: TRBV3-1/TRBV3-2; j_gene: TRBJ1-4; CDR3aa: CASSQAGQGYEKLFF; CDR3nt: TGTGCCAGCAGCCAAGCTGGACAGGGGTATGAAAAACTGTTTTTT
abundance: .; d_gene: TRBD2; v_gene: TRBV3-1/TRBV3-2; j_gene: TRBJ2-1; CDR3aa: CASSQDLLAGGLGQFF; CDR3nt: TGTGCCAGCAGCCAAGATCTCCTAGCGGGGGGATTAGGGCAGTTCTTC
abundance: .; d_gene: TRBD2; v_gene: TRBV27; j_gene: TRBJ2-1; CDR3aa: CASSLGSGRTGEQFF; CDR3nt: TGTGCCAGCAGTTTAGGTAGCGGGAGGACGGGGGAGCAGTTCTTC
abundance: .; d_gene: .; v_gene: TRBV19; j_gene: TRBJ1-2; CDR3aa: CASMGRAVHGYTF; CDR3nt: TGTGCCAGTATGGGCAGGGCAGTTCATGGCTACACCTTC
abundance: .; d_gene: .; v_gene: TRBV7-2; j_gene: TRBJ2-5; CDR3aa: CASSPRWNGETQYF; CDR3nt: TGTGCCAGCAGCCCCAGGTGGAACGGTGAGACCCAGTACTTC
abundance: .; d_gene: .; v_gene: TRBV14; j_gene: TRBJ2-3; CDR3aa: CASSSGGTDTQYF; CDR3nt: TGTGCCAGCAGTAGCGGAGGCACAGATACGCAGTATTTT
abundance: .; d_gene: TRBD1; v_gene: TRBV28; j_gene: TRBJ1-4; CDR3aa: CASSSGTEGEKLFF; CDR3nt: TGTGCCAGCAGTTCCGGGACAGAGGGGGAAAAACTGTTTTTT
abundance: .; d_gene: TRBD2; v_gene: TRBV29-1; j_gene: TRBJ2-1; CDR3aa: CSVVRSLPSGREGINEQFF; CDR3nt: TGCAGCGTTGTGCGATCTCTACCTTCCGGGCGGGAGGGCATCAATGAGCAGTTCTTC
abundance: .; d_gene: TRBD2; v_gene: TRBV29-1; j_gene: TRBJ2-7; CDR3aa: CSVEVSLAGGPYEPYEQYF; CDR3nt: TGCAGCGTTGAAGTCTCCCTAGCGGGAGGGCCGTATGAACCCTACGAGCAGTACTTC
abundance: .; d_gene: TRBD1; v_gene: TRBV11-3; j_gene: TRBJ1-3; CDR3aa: CASSPRDSFSGNTIYF; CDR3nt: TGTGCCAGCAGCCCCCGGGACAGCTTCTCTGGAAACACCATATATTTT
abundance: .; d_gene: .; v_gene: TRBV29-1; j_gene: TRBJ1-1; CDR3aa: CSVEAGARGTEAFF; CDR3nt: TGCAGCGTTGAGGCAGGGGCCAGGGGCACTGAAGCTTTCTTT
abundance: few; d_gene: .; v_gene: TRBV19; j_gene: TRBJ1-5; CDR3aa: CASSSRVQPQHF; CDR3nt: TGTGCCAGTAGTTCCAGGGTCCAGCCCCAGCATTTT
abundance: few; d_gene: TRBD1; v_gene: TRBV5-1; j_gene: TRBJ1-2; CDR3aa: CASSLGDRPYYGYTF; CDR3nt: TGCGCCAGCAGCTTGGGGGACAGGCCCTACTATGGCTACACCTTC
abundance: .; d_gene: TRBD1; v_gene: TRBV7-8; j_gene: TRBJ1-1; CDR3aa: CASSTWDRAGTEAFF; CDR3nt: TGTGCCAGCAGCACATGGGACAGGGCGGGCACTGAAGCTTTCTTT
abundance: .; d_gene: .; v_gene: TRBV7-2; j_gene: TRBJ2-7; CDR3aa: CASSSPTGVVYEQYF; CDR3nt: TGTGCCAGCAGCTCGCCGACCGGAGTGGTCTACGAGCAGTACTTC
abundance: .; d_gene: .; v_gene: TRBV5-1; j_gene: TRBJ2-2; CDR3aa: CASSPQHAGTGELFF; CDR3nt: TGCGCCAGCAGCCCACAACATGCGGGCACCGGGGAGCTGTTTTTT
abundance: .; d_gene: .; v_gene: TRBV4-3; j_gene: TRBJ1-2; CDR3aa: CASSQASDYYGYTF; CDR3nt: TGCGCCAGCAGCCAAGCATCAGACTACTATGGCTACACCTTC
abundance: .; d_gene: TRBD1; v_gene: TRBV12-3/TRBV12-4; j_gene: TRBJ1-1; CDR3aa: CASSYTGGGAFF; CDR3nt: TGTGCCAGCAGTTATACAGGGGGCGGTGCTTTCTTT
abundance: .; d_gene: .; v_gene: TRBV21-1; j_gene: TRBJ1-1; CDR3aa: CASSIKAFF; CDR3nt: TGTGCCAGCAGCATCAAAGCTTTCTTT
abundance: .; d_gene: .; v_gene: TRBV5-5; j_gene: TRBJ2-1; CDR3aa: CASSVWRVDEQFF; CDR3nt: TGTGCCAGCAGTGTGTGGAGGGTTGATGAGCAGTTCTTC
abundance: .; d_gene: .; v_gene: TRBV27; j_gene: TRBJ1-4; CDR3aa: CASSPYSSREKLFF; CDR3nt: TGTGCCAGCAGCCCTTACAGCTCCCGCGAAAAACTGTTTTTT
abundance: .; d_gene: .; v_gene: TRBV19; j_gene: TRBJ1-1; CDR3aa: CASSTTRSRTEAFF; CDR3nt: TGTGCCAGTAGTACAACGAGGAGCCGGACTGAAGCTTTCTTT
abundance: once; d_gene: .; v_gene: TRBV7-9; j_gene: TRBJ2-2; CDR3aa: CASSSTDWGRAGELFF; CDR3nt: TGTGCCAGCAGCTCCACCGATTGGGGGCGCGCCGGGGAGCTGTTTTTT
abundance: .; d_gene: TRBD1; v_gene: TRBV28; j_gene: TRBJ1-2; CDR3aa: CASSRGGWNGYTF; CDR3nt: TGTGCCAGCAGCCGAGGGGGCTGGAATGGCTACACCTTC